This TCR beta chain was obtained from a study of cytomegalovirus exposure and HLA in healthy donors. Overall study: An early release of data contained 70 million to 95 million unique TCRs, which came from HLA-typed donors. Study-level findings and limits: The authors later found most CMV-associated TCR beta chains appeared HLA-restricted. A later analysis linked a missense DCLRE1C variant to TCR beta V- and J-gene trimming.

60 Vbeta and 13 Jbeta primers were used in PCR. Libraries were prepared by immunoSEQ multiplex PCR; TCRdb keeps only in-frame clonotypes and omits some of them. The listing records approximately 50,000 clones. With 0 bases removed from V and 10 bases from J, the gap between germline ends came to 10 bases. The CDR3 is 13 residues long. Germline V CDR1 and CDR2: SGHDN, FVKESK. About this clone itself: Its cognate antigen is unknown.

Healthy bone marrow donors supplied every sample. The material sequenced was PBMCs. V and J are TRBV14 and TRBJ2-1; no firm D call. The TCR sequence derives from a male donor in good health and CMV-seronegative. The CDR3 reads CASSQDEVREQFF. Written as DNA, the CDR3 is TGTGCCAGCAGCCAAGACGAGGTCCGGGAGCAGTTCTTC.